A single sample is the source of the 7 T cell receptor beta chains below, sequenced in a study of T-cell memory formation after mild COVID-19. One entry per CDR3 protein results from TCRdb running MiXCR on the 5' RACE reads. This table has a few hundred thousand distinct CDR3 sequences, less than 25% appearing once. Sequenced material: PBMCs or a T cell subset sorted from them (not recorded which). The receptors here all came from an adult woman who had mild COVID-19 (a few samples of this study predate the infection). Cell type and time point are not known.

This clonotype was detected only a few times. V is TRBV5-4 and J is TRBJ2-3; D might be TRBD1 or TRBD2, each matching 5 bases. The V gene's germline CDR1 is SGHNT and CDR2 YYREEE (reference sequence). The CDR3 sequence is 16 residues long. Trimming took off 1 base at V and 2 bases at J, with 14 bases between the two ends. This CDR3 is CASSLLRDLDTDTQYF. CDR3 nucleotide sequence: TGTGCCAGCAGCTTGCTCCGGGACCTAGACACAGATACGCAGTATTTT.

V and J are TRBV29-1 and TRBJ2-7; TRBD1 matches at 8 bases. V shed 6 bases and J 2 bases; nucleotides not matched to a gene: 9. This CDR3 spans 14 amino acids. Germline CDR1 is SQVTM and CDR2 is ANQGSEA. This CDR3 reads CSVPVGTGTYEQYF. The CDR3 nucleotides read TGCAGCGTCCCGGTGGGGACAGGCACCTACGAGCAGTACTTC.

This clonotype was counted only a few times. The V gene is TRBV29-1, the J gene TRBJ2-3; TRBD2 agrees at 14 bases. Germline values: CDR1 SQVTM, CDR2 ANQGSEA. This CDR3 has 17 amino acids. V was clipped by 1 base and J by 0 bases; unmatched bases: 3. The CDR3 DNA sequence: TGCAGCGTTGAAGGGACTAGCGGGAGGTTCAGCACAGATACGCAGTATTTT. Protein: CSVEGTSGRFSTDTQYF.

The V call is TRBV7-9, the J call TRBJ2-2, with D hard to call. Trimming removed 5 bases from V and 5 bases from J, with 18 bases in between. This CDR3 contains 16 residues. Germline CDR1 and CDR2: SEHNR and FQNEAQ (reference sequence). CDR3 sequence (DNA): TGTGCCAGCAGCCTACCGGTTTCGGTTGGGACCGGGGAGCTGTTTTTT. It is translated as CASSLPVSVGTGELFF.

The chain links TRBV29-1 to TRBJ1-3; the D is unclear. Germline CDR1 SQVTM, CDR2 ANQGSEA. The CDR3 covers 14 residues. V was shortened by 2 bases and J by 2 bases, with 10 bases between the two germline ends. This chain's CDR3 is CSVELQSAGNTIYF. CDR3 sequence (DNA): TGCAGCGTTGAATTACAGTCTGCTGGAAACACCATATATTTT.

The rearrangement links TRBV7-6 to TRBJ2-7, with 8 bases that match TRBD1. The CDR3 has 15 amino acids. J gave up 4 bases and V 1 base, and 6 bases lay outside the gene matches. The germline gives CDR1 SGHVS, CDR2 FNYEAQ. CDR3 DNA: TGTGCCAGCAGCTTAGGTCCAGGGGGCGATTACGAGCAGTACTTC. Protein: CASSLGPGGDYEQYF.

The V and J genes are TRBV4-3 and TRBJ2-6; 8 nucleotides match TRBD1. Germline lookup yields CDR1 LGHNA and CDR2 YSLEER. CDR3 length: 20 residues. Trimming took 2 bases from V and 1 from J; bases not matched to a gene: 13. The CDR3 DNA follows: TGCGCCAGCAGCCAATTACTGACAGGGGCGGGCTCATCTGGGGCCAACGTCCTGACTTTC. Translating gives CASSQLLTGAGSSGANVLTF.